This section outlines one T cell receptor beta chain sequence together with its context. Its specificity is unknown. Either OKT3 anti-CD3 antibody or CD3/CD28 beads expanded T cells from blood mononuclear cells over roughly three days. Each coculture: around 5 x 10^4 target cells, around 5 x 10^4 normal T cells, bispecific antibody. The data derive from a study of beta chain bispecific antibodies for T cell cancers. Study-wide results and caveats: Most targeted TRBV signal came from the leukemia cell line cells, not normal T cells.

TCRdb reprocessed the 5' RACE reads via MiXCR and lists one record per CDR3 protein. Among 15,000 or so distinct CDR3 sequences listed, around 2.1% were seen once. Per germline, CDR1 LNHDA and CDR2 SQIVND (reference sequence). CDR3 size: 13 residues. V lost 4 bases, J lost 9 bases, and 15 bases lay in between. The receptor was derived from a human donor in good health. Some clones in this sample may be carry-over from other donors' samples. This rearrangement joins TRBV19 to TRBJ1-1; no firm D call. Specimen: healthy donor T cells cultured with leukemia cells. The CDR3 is CASSSDAADKAFF. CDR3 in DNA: TGTGCCAGTAGTAGTGACGCCGCCGACAAAGCTTTCTTT.